Below, 21 T cell receptor beta chains from the same sample are listed, as sequenced in a study of CD8 T cells in ankylosing spondylitis. TCRdb independently ran MiXCR on the 5' RACE reads; one entry per CDR3 protein. The sample holds approximately 220,000 distinct CDR3 sequences, over 9.5% seen once. The source material was blood, either unsorted or a sorted T cell fraction (not recorded which). Source of these receptors: a male donor with ankylosing spondylitis or in good health (not recorded which).

This clonotype was detected a few times. V usage is TRBV20-1 and J usage is TRBJ1-4, with 7 bases aligning to TRBD1. Trimming cost V 5 bases and J 2 bases; bases outside gene matches: 2. CDR1 and CDR2 (germline): DFQATT, SNEGSKA (reference sequence). The CDR3 is made up of 13 amino acids. CDR3 nucleotide sequence: TGCAGTGCTTGGACAGGCACTAATGAAAAACTGTTTTTT. It is translated as CSAWTGTNEKLFF.

This clonotype was counted ten times or more. The J gene is TRBJ2-7, the V gene TRBV28, with TRBD2 identical over 7 bases. The V and J ends lost 6 bases and 4 bases, in that order; junction bases with no gene match: 12. This CDR3 comprises 15 residues. From germline, CDR1 is MDHEN and CDR2 SYDVKM. The DNA of the CDR3 is TGTGCCAGCAGACCTGCCGGGACTACACCTTACGAGCAGTACTTC. It specifies CASRPAGTTPYEQYF.

This clonotype has only a few counts. V is TRBV20-1 and J is TRBJ1-5; the D gene is possibly TRBD1 (6 bases). This CDR3 has 15 amino acids. Germline CDR1 is DFQATT and CDR2 is SNEGSKA (reference sequence). V was cut by 1 base and J by 0 bases, with 10 bases left in between. CDR3 amino acids: CSARGGGASNQPQHF. As DNA, the CDR3 is TGCAGTGCTAGAGGGGGGGGGGCTAGCAATCAGCCCCAGCATTTT.

This clonotype showed up just a few times. The chain uses TRBV7-2 and TRBJ1-1; possibly TRBD1 for D (5 bases). The germline CDR1 and CDR2 sequences are SGHTA and FQGNSA. Trimming cost V 6 bases and J 2 bases, with 16 bases left between them. This CDR3 region has 15 residues. The CDR3 loop is CASSQQGAGNTEAFF. As DNA, the CDR3 is TGTGCCAGCAGTCAGCAGGGTGCTGGAAACACTGAAGCTTTCTTT. Looking up the rest from reference TRBV7-2 and TRBJ1-1 gives the full variable domain: GAGVSQSPSNKVTEKGKDVELRCDPISGHTALYWYRQSLGQGLEFLIYFQGNSAPDKSGLPSDRFSAERTGGSVSTLTIQRTQQEDSAVYLCASSQQGAGNTEAFFGQGTRLTVV.

Ten or more counts support this clonotype. The chain has TRBV9 and TRBJ2-5, with 7 bases lining up with TRBD2. The CDR3 is 12 amino acids. Germline CDR1 and CDR2: SGDLS and YYNGEE. V shed 7 bases and J 5 bases; nucleotides not matched to a gene: 5. The CDR3 protein is CASPTSEETQYF. The CDR3 nucleotides read TGTGCCAGCCCCACTAGCGAGGAGACCCAGTACTTC.

This clonotype was detected many times. This chain uses TRBV7-9 with TRBJ2-7, with 8 bases matching TRBD1. In germline, CDR1 is SEHNR, CDR2 FQNEAQ (reference sequence). The V and J ends lost 5 bases and 1 base, in that order; junction bases with no gene match: 4. The CDR3 has 14 residues. The DNA of the CDR3 is TGTGCCAGCAGCCCAGACAGGGGATCCTACGAGCAGTACTTC. The encoded protein is CASSPDRGSYEQYF. Drawing the rest from reference TRBV7-9 and TRBJ2-7, the complete variable domain is DTGVSQNPRHKITKRGQNVTFRCDPISEHNRLYWYRQTLGQGPEFLTYFQNEAQLEKSRLLSDRFSAERPKGSFSTLEIQRTEQGDSAMYLCASSPDRGSYEQYFGPGTRLTVT.

The sample holds many counts of this clonotype. The chain carries TRBV3-1 and TRBJ2-7, with D hard to call. Germline lookup yields CDR1 LGHDT and CDR2 YNNKEL (reference sequence). CDR3 size: 14 residues. V shed 0 bases and J shed 3 bases, with 9 bases lying between them. The CDR3 coding sequence is TGTGCCAGCAGCCAAGATATGTACAGCTACGAGCAGTACTTC. Its protein is CASSQDMYSYEQYF.

In this sample, this clonotype turned up many times. The rearrangement uses TRBV18 and TRBJ1-2, with TRBD1 identical over 7 bases. Germline assignment: CDR1 KGHSH and CDR2 LQKENI. Losses at the gene ends were 5 bases for V and 8 bases for J; bases not matched to a gene: 14. This CDR3 region has 15 residues. In DNA, the CDR3 is TGTGCCAGCTCAGAGTTGACAGGGCAGGCTCGGGGCTACACCTTC. Its translation is CASSELTGQARGYTF.

In its sample, this clonotype was seen many times. CDR3 loop: CASRPRGATNEKLFF. CDR3 DNA sequence: TGTGCCAGCAGACCCCGCGGGGCAACTAATGAAAAACTGTTTTTT. The chain carries TRBV28 and TRBJ1-4; no definite D call. Trimming removed 6 bases at V and 0 bases at J, with 11 bases between. Germline V gives CDR1 MDHEN, CDR2 SYDVKM. This CDR3 region has 15 residues.

This clonotype has at least ten counts. The gene calls are TRBV7-8 and TRBJ2-4; 7 positions match TRBD1. V gave up 5 bases and J gave up 3 bases; unmatched junction bases: 10. CDR1 and CDR2 from the germline V gene are SGHVS and FQNEAQ. This CDR3 region has 16 residues. The CDR3 nucleotides read TGTGCCAGCAGCGCCCTCAACCCAGGGGGCAAAAACATTCAGTACTTC. Amino acid sequence: CASSALNPGGKNIQYF.

This clonotype was counted ten times or more. The chain uses TRBV6-1 and TRBJ2-1; no definite D call. Germline-derived CDR1 and CDR2 are MNHNS and SASEGT. The CDR3 is 13 residues long. The V and J ends lost 4 bases and 4 bases respectively, with 8 bases between them. CDR3 bases: TGTGCCAGCAGTGCAGGATCTTACAATGAGCAGTTCTTC. It encodes CASSAGSYNEQFF.

This clonotype was counted ten times or more. The chain recombines TRBV20-1 with TRBJ2-3; TRBD1 agrees at 10 bases. Germline V gives CDR1 DFQATT, CDR2 SNEGSKA (reference sequence). V dropped 5 bases and J dropped 5; count of bases not matched to a gene: 10. The CDR3 length is 15 residues. The CDR3 region is CSAPWTGGSGDTQYF. In DNA form, the CDR3 reads TGCAGTGCTCCCTGGACAGGGGGTTCAGGAGATACGCAGTATTTT.

In this sample, this clonotype turned up many times. The V gene is TRBV3-1, the J gene TRBJ1-3; D unclear. Germline CDR1 and CDR2: LGHDT and YNNKEL (reference sequence). The CDR3 spans 13 residues. V shed 2 bases and J shed 13 bases, with 15 bases lying between them. The CDR3 region is CASSQSSAAEIYF. The CDR3 DNA follows: TGTGCCAGCAGCCAATCCTCGGCCGCTGAGATATATTTT.

This clonotype was observed at least ten times. V and J are TRBV5-6 and TRBJ1-5, with 9 bases identical to TRBD1. Germline V CDR1 and CDR2: SGHDT, YYEEEE. The CDR3 covers 16 residues. With V trimmed by 4 bases and J by 3 bases, 8 bases remained unmatched. In DNA, the CDR3 is TGTGCCAGCAGCGGCGGTACAGGGGGCTTCAATCAGCCCCAGCATTTT. Amino acid sequence: CASSGGTGGFNQPQHF.

The sample holds many counts of this clonotype. Germline is not matched at one junction end, which may reflect a read error. V usage is TRBV3-1 and J usage is TRBJ2-7; tentatively, D is TRBD2 (6 bases). The CDR3 runs to 13 residues. Germline V gene lookup returns CDR1 LGHDT and CDR2 YNNKEL (reference sequence). In nucleotides, the CDR3 is TGTGCCAGCAGCCAAGATCTTGCGGGGCAAGAGGACTTC. It is translated as CASSQDLAGQEDF.

Many counts were recorded for this clonotype. The V call is TRBV5-5, the J call TRBJ2-2, with 11 bases fitting TRBD1. From germline, CDR1 is SGHKS and CDR2 YYEKEE (reference sequence). V lost 2 bases, J lost 4 bases, and 1 base stayed unmatched. CDR3 length equals 15 residues. The CDR3 DNA reads TGTGCCAGCAGCTTAGGGACAGGGGGCACCGGGGAGCTGTTTTTT. Translated, it gives CASSLGTGGTGELFF.

The sample holds many counts of this clonotype. This chain joins TRBV20-1 and TRBJ2-7; the D gene is possibly TRBD2 (6 bases). CDR1 is DFQATT, CDR2 SNEGSKA, per germline (reference sequence). This CDR3 is 15 amino acids long. Deletions cut 0 bases from V and 3 bases from J, with 15 bases between. CDR3 sequence reads: CSARDRESVGYEQYF. CDR3 nucleotide sequence: TGCAGTGCTAGAGATCGGGAGAGTGTTGGCTACGAGCAGTACTTC.

In its sample, this clonotype was seen a few times. The chain combines TRBV18 with TRBJ1-4; possible D gene TRBD1, 6 bases. V dropped 2 bases and J dropped 6 bases, with 13 bases sitting between them. The CDR3 has 15 amino acids. The germline V gene has CDR1 KGHSH and CDR2 LQKENI. In DNA form, the CDR3 reads TGTGCCAGCTCACCAGAACAGGGAGCCGATGAAAAACTGTTTTTT. Translated, it gives CASSPEQGADEKLFF.

This clonotype was observed a handful of times. The junction shows a germline mismatch at one end, possibly a read error. The CDR3 coding sequence is TGTGCCAGCAGCTTATCAGGGGTATACGGGCAGTACTTC. Amino acids: CASSLSGVYGQYF. The chain joins TRBV11-1 to TRBJ2-7, with D tentatively TRBD1 (6 bases). Germline V CDR1 and CDR2: SGHAT, FQDESV (reference sequence). The CDR3 consists of 13 residues.

In the case of this clonotype: A read error may explain this, as a much larger clone is one base away. The rearrangement links TRBV12-3 or TRBV12-4 to TRBJ1-3, with a tentative D call TRBD1 (5 bases). CDR3 length: 16 amino acids. The CDR3 is CANSLPFKGDGNTIYF. In nucleotides, the CDR3 is TGTGCCAACAGTTTACCCTTTAAAGGGGATGGAAACACCATATATTTT.

This clonotype was seen at least ten times. This chain uses TRBV9 with TRBJ1-2; 9 nucleotides match TRBD1. Germline V gene sequence: CDR1 SGDLS, CDR2 YYNGEE. The junction had 11 bases not matched to a gene; V was cut back by 3 bases and J by 2 bases. This CDR3 has 17 amino acids. CDR3 in DNA: TGTGCCAGCAGCGCAGACGGACAGGGGAGGACCAACTATGGCTACACCTTC. The encoded protein is CASSADGQGRTNYGYTF.